One sample yielded the 13 T cell receptor beta chains listed below, sequenced in a study of read filtering for tumor transcriptome and immune sequencing. This library used about 360 ng RNA and molecular barcoded adaptors spanning alpha/delta and beta/gamma chains. TCRdb ran MiXCR on the reads and lists one entry per CDR3 protein. The table records over 40,000 distinct CDR3 sequences, about 12% of them present only once. Sample: a population of CD138-negative cells sorted from bone marrow. These receptor sequences come from a donor over 35 with multiple myeloma.

In this sample, this clonotype turned up many times. The genes are TRBV7-9 and TRBJ2-7; D gene uncertain. Germline lookup yields CDR1 SEHNR and CDR2 FQNEAQ (reference sequence). There are 15 residues in the CDR3. V dropped 5 bases and J dropped 1 base, with 15 bases sitting between them. CDR3 sequence reads: CASSRRDGTSYEQYF. The CDR3 region has the DNA TGTGCCAGCAGCAGAAGGGATGGCACATCCTACGAGCAGTACTTC.

This clonotype turned up a few times. A read error may be the cause here, since a much bigger clone is one base away. The chain combines TRBV12-3 or TRBV12-4 with TRBJ2-1; TRBD1 matches 7 bases. This CDR3 comprises 17 residues. The DNA of the CDR3 is TGTGCCAGCAGTCTTCGGACAGGAAAAATTTCCTACAATGGGCAGTTCTTC. It translates to CASSLRTGKISYNGQFF.

This clonotype was seen a few times. The chain carries TRBV4-1 and TRBJ2-2; the D is unclear. The CDR3 loop spans 15 amino acids. Germline V CDR1 and CDR2: MGHRA, YSYEKL. Trimming stripped 1 base from V and 0 bases from J, with 6 bases between. The CDR3 protein is CASSQVGPNTGELFF. The DNA of the CDR3 is TGCGCCAGCAGCCAAGTTGGACCGAACACCGGGGAGCTGTTTTTT.

This clonotype was found many times. The CDR3 DNA sequence: TGCAGTGCTAGAAACCCCGGGACTAGCGGGAACGGGGGCACAGATACGCAGTATTTT. This gives the protein CSARNPGTSGNGGTDTQYF. V usage is TRBV20-1 and J usage is TRBJ2-3; 13 nucleotides agree with TRBD2. CDR3 length: 19 residues. With 2 bases clipped from V and 1 base from J, the junction kept 12 bases outside the gene matches. The V gene's germline CDR1 is DFQATT and CDR2 SNEGSKA (reference sequence).

This clonotype was recorded many times. The J gene is TRBJ2-2, the V gene TRBV18; D not certain. CDR3 length: 16 residues. Germline V gene data show CDR1 as KGHSH and CDR2 as LQKENI. V was clipped by 5 bases and J by 0 bases, with 13 bases between them. This CDR3 is CASSIYQNTNTGELFF. CDR3 sequence (DNA): TGTGCCAGCTCAATTTATCAAAACACGAACACCGGGGAGCTGTTTTTT. The full variable domain, its missing parts supplied by reference TRBV18 and TRBJ2-2, is NAGVMQNPRHLVRRRGQEARLRCSPMKGHSHVYWYRQLPEEGLKFMVYLQKENIIDESGMPKERFSAEFPKEGPSILRIQQVVRGDSAAYFCASSIYQNTNTGELFFGEGSRLTVL.

This clonotype was seen ten or more times. The rearrangement joins TRBV10-3 to TRBJ2-1; no definite D call. Trimming cost V 6 bases and J 7 bases, with 16 bases left between them. CDR1 is ENHRY and CDR2 is SYGVKD in the germline V gene. The CDR3 contains 14 residues. DNA of the CDR3: TGTGCCATCAGCCCGGACGGACCACCGAATGAGCAGTTCTTC. This codes for CAISPDGPPNEQFF.

This clonotype was recorded at least ten times. The chain uses TRBV7-9 and TRBJ2-7; the match to TRBD1 covers 10 bases. Per germline, CDR1 SEHNR and CDR2 FQNEAQ (reference sequence). There are 14 residues in the CDR3. V gave up 6 bases and J gave up 7 bases; unmatched junction bases: 9. CDR3 DNA: TGTGCCAGCAGTGATTGGGGGACAGGGGATGAGCAGTACTTC. The encoded protein is CASSDWGTGDEQYF.

This clonotype occurred many times. The gene calls are TRBV13 and TRBJ2-5; no clear D. Per germline, CDR1 PRHDT and CDR2 FYEKMQ (reference sequence). This CDR3 is 15 amino acids long. V dropped 4 bases and J dropped 6 bases, with 18 bases sitting between them. The CDR3 nucleotides are TGTGCCAGCAGCTCGGACGGCCCCCGAATAAAGACCCAGTACTTC. Translating gives CASSSDGPRIKTQYF.

This rearrangement joins TRBV11-2 to TRBJ2-2; TRBD1 is a possible D gene (6 bases). The length of the CDR3 is 15 residues. Germline assignment: CDR1 SGHAT and CDR2 FQNNGV. The V and J ends lost 1 base and 8 bases respectively, with 14 bases between them. CDR3 sequence reads: CASSLVGHPSGELFF. In DNA form, the CDR3 reads TGTGCCAGCAGCTTAGTGGGACACCCGTCGGGGGAGCTGTTTTTT.

This clonotype was counted ten times or more. The J gene is TRBJ2-7, the V gene TRBV20-1; D might be TRBD2 (5 bases). Trimming removed 1 base from V and 7 bases from J, with 11 bases in between. The V gene's germline CDR1 is DFQATT and CDR2 SNEGSKA (reference sequence). The CDR3 has 12 residues. The CDR3 sequence is CSARGRTGEQYF. CDR3 in DNA: TGCAGTGCTAGAGGCCGGACGGGGGAGCAGTACTTC.

The chain uses TRBV6-1 and TRBJ2-7; 7 positions match TRBD2. The germline V gene encodes CDR1 MNHNS and CDR2 SASEGT. Losses at the gene ends were 6 bases for V and 0 bases for J; bases not matched to a gene: 5. The CDR3 sequence is 14 residues long. The CDR3 is CASSSQRDSYEQYF. The CDR3 DNA reads as TGTGCCAGCAGCTCCCAGCGGGACTCCTACGAGCAGTACTTC.

This clonotype was detected many times. The CDR3, as DNA: TGTGCCAGCAGCCAAGGGCCCAGCTTAATCTACGAGCAGTACTTC. It encodes CASSQGPSLIYEQYF. The chain recombines TRBV4-2 with TRBJ2-7; no firm D call. Germline-derived CDR1 and CDR2 are LGHNA and YNFKEQ. The CDR3 loop spans 15 amino acids. Trimming cost V 1 base and J 3 bases, with 13 bases left between them.

This clonotype was seen at least ten times. This may come from a read error, since a much larger clone is one base off. This chain uses TRBV20-1 with TRBJ2-1; D perhaps matches TRBD2 (5 bases). Trimming took off 3 bases at V and 12 bases at J, with 12 bases between the two ends. The CDR3 is 11 amino acids. The germline V gene has CDR1 DFQATT and CDR2 SNEGSKA (reference sequence). The CDR3 DNA reads TGCAGTGCTAGCCGGGAAGAAGGGCAGTTCTTC. Translating gives CSASREEGQFF.